This T cell receptor beta chain was captured by sequencing in a study of shared clonotypes between healthy human individuals. Points from the study as a whole: A limitation of the genetic and exposure-history diversity represented arose from few donors.

The protocol was immunoSEQ multiplex PCR, while the TCRdb copy is restricted to in-frame clones and leaves out a portion. The repertoire holds approximately 1,000,000 clones, with 70% to 80% as singletons. As regards this clone: Its antigen remains unidentified.

The germline gives CDR1 LNHDA, CDR2 SQIVND (reference sequence). The CDR3 runs 13 residues. V was trimmed by 6 bases and J by 4 bases, leaving 12 bases between them. Every donor was a Caucasian adult from Nashville, Tennessee. The J gene is TRBJ2-5, the V gene TRBV19; D possibly corresponds to TRBD1 (6 bases). The sequence derives from a man aged 18 to 35 in good health. Some clones in this sample may be carry-over from other donors' samples. Sequences were obtained from memory CD4+ T cells from PBMCs. The subset is: CD45RA-negative fraction. The DNA of the CDR3 is TGTGCCAGTAGATACAGGGAAGGAGAGACCCAGTACTTC. Translation gives CASRYREGETQYF.